This TCR beta chain was retrieved from a study of blood T cell repertoires in COVID-19. Study-level information: Acute and convalescent COVID-19 samples came from the United States, Italy and Spain.

Germline CDR1 reads SGHTA; CDR2 reads FQGTGA. This CDR3 spans 14 amino acids. The trim removed 5 bases at V and 5 bases at J, leaving 7 bases unmatched. TCRdb keeps only in-frame clones here, not all; method: immunoSEQ multiplex PCR. Of more than 95,000 clones detected, roughly 88% appear once; the ten largest clones hold around 5%. The V gene is TRBV7-3, the J gene TRBJ1-2, with TRBD1 identical over 8 bases. Sequencing was done on a sample of peripheral blood. This TCR derives from a human donor in a cohort sampled during active COVID-19. Written as DNA, the CDR3 is TGTGCCAGCAGCCCCAGGACAGGGTCGTATGGCTACACCTTC. As protein: CASSPRTGSYGYTF.